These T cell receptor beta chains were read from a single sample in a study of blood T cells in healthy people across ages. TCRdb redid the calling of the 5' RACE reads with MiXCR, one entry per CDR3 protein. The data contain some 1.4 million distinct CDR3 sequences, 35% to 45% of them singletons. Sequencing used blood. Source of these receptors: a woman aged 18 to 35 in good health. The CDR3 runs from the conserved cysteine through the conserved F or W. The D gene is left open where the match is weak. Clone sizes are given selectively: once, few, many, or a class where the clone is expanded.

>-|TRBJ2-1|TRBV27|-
TGTGCCAGCAGCCGCGGAGGAGTGGACAATGAGCAGTTCTTC
CASSRGGVDNEQFF
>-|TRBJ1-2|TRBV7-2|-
TGTGCCAGCAGCAACCGTCCCTCAGGGGGCTACACCTTC
CASSNRPSGGYTF
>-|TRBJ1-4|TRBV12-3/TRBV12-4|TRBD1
TGTGCCAGCAGTCCCCACGGACAGGACCGGAATGAAAAACTGTTTTTT
CASSPHGQDRNEKLFF
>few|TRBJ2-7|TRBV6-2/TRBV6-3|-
TGTGCCAGCAGTTACTCTTCCCTCTACGAGCAGTACTTC
CASSYSSLYEQYF
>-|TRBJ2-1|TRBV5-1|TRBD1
TGCGCCAGCAGCCCGGGACAGGCAGACAATGAGCAGTTCTTC
CASSPGQADNEQFF
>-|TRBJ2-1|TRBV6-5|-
TGTGCCAGCAGTTCCGGGTCTGGGTGGGAGCCTTATAGTTTGGAGCAGTTCTTC
CASSSGSGWEPYSLEQFF
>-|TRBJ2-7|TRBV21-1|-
TGTGCCAGCAGCAATGGGTACACACTCGCCTACGAGCAGTACTTC
CASSNGYTLAYEQYF
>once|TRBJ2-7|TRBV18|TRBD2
TGTGCCAGCTCACCCATGATTGCGGGGGAAACCTACGAGCAGTACTTC
CASSPMIAGETYEQYF
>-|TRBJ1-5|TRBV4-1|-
TGCGCCAGCAGCCAGCGAGATAGCAATCAGCCCCAGCATTTT
CASSQRDSNQPQHF
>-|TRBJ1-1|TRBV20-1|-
TGCAGTCTCACCGGGACGTCGAACACCGAAGCTTTCTTT
CSLTGTSNTEAFF
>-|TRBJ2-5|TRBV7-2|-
TGTGCCAGCAGCTTACAGCCAAGCCCCGTTGAGGCCCAGTACTTC
CASSLQPSPVEAQYF
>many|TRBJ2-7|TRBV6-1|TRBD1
TGTGCCAGCAGTGAGGGGGACAGCTACGAGCAGTACTTC
CASSEGDSYEQYF
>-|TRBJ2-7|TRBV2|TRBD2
TGTGCCAGCAGTCGAGGACTAGCGGGGAATCTATCACCCTACGAGCAGTACTTC
CASSRGLAGNLSPYEQYF
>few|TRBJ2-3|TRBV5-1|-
TGCGCCAGCAGCTTGGGGGCCCCCTCCGGAACGAGCACAGATACGCAGTATTTT
CASSLGAPSGTSTDTQYF
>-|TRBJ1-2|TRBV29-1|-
TGCAGCGTCACTTTGACAGAATATGGCTACACCTTC
CSVTLTEYGYTF
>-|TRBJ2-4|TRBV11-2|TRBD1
TGTGCCAGCAGCTTTCTGACAGGGGTAGCCAAAAACATTCAGTACTTC
CASSFLTGVAKNIQYF
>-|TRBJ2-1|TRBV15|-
TGTGCCACCAGCAGGAGAGAGACTTACAATGAGCAGTTCTTC
CATSRRETYNEQFF
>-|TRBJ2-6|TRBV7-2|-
TGTGCCAGCAGCTTAAGTGAGGTAGCTATACTCTCTGGGGCCAACGTCCTGACTTTC
CASSLSEVAILSGANVLTF
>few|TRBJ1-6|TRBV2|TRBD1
TGTGCCAGCAGCTGGGGACAGGGGGTGAAGTCACCCCTCCACTTT
CASSWGQGVKSPLHF
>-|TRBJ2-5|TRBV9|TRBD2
TGTGCCAGCAGCGTAGGGCAGTGGGGGAGCGGGAAGTACCAAGAGACCCAGTACTTC
CASSVGQWGSGKYQETQYF
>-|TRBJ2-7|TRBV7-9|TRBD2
TGTGCCAGCAGCCCCGGACTAGCGGGACGGGGTGAGCAGTACTTC
CASSPGLAGRGEQYF
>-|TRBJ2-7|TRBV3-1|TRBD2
TGTGCCAGCAGCCCTGGATTTCCTAGCGGGAGTTACGAGCAGTACTTC
CASSPGFPSGSYEQYF
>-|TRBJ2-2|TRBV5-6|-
TGTGCCAGCAGCTTGGGTTGGCGCCCGGGCCACACCGGGGAGCTGTTTTTT
CASSLGWRPGHTGELFF
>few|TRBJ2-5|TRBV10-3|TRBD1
TGTGCCATCCGCAGACAGGGGGCATTGGAGACCCAGTACTTC
CAIRRQGALETQYF
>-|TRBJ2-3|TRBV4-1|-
TGCGCCAGCAGCTCCGGACAGAAGAACACAGATACGCAGTATTTT
CASSSGQKNTDTQYF
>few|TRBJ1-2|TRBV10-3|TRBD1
TGTGCCATCAGTGAGCAGGGACAGGGGGAGGGCTACACCTTC
CAISEQGQGEGYTF
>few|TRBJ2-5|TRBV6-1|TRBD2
TGTGCCAGCAGAAGAGCGGGAGTTCAAGAGACCCAGTACTTC
CASRRAGVQETQYF
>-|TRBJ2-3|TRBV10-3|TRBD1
TGTGCCATCAGTGAGAGACAGGGGGCAGATACGCAGTATTTT
CAISERQGADTQYF
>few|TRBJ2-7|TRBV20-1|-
TGCAGTGCTATAAGGAACGAGCAGTACTTC
CSAIRNEQYF
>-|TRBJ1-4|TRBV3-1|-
TGTGCCAGCAGCCAATATATCCAGACTAATGAAAAACTGTTTTTT
CASSQYIQTNEKLFF
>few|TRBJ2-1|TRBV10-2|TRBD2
TGCGCCAGCAGTGACATTAGCGGGGCCAATGAGCAGTTCTTC
CASSDISGANEQFF
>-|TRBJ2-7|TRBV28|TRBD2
TGTGCCAGCAGTTTCATCGGGGGGGGCGCGTACGAGCAGTACTTC
CASSFIGGGAYEQYF
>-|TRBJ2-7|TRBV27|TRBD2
TGTGCCAGCAGTTTAAAACCCCTAGCGGGGGCCTCCTACGAGCAGTACTTC
CASSLKPLAGASYEQYF
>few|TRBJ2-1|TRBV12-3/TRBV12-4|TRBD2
TGTGCCAGCAGGCCTAGCGGGAGTCGGAATGAGCAGTTCTTC
CASRPSGSRNEQFF
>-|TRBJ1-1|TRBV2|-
TGTGCCAGCAGTGCCGACTTGGGCGCTGAAGCTTTCTTT
CASSADLGAEAFF
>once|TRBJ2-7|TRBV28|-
TGTGCCAGCAGGCAAGGGACCCCCAGTGAGCAGTACTTC
CASRQGTPSEQYF
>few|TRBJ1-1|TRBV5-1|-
TGCGTGAGCAGGGGCCGCCTTGGGGTGAACACTGAAGCTTTCTTT
CVSRGRLGVNTEAFF
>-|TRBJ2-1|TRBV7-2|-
TGTGCCAGCAGCCCGCTAGTGGGATACAATGAGCAGTTCTTC
CASSPLVGYNEQFF
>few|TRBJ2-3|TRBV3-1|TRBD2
TGTGCCAGCAGCAGAACGACTAGCGGAACCACAGATACGCAGTATTTT
CASSRTTSGTTDTQYF
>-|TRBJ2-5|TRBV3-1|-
TGTGCCAGCAGCCCTAGCATCGCGACCCAGTACTTC
CASSPSIATQYF
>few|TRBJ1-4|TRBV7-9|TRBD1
TGTGCCAGCAGCTTCGACCCTGGGACAGGGGGTCTAGCTAATGAAAAACTGTTTTTT
CASSFDPGTGGLANEKLFF
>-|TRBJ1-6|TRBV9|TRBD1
TGTGCCAGCAGCCTACAGGGGAGTAGGTCACCCCTCCACTTT
CASSLQGSRSPLHF
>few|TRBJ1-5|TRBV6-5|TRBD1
TGTGCCAGCAGTTTTGACAGGGCTAATCAGCCCCAGCATTTT
CASSFDRANQPQHF
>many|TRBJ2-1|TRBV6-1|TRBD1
TGTGCCAGCAGCCCGGGACAGGGCGGGTACAATGAGCAGTTCTTC
CASSPGQGGYNEQFF
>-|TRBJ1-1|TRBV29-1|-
TGCAGTGTCTCCCGTTCGAACACTGAAGCTTTCTTT
CSVSRSNTEAFF
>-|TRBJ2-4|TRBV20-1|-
TGCAGTGCTAGAGATGGCGGGGCCTATGGGGAGCAGTACTTC
CSARDGGAYGEQYF
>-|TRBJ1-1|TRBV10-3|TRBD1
TGTGCCATCAGGGAAGACAGGGGGCGAGGCACTGAAGCTTTCTTT
CAIREDRGRGTEAFF
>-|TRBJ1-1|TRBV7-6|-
TGTGCCAGCAGCTCTGGGGCGGTCGGGAACACTGAAGCTTTCTTT
CASSSGAVGNTEAFF
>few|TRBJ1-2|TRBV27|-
TGTGCCAGCAGTTCAACCACTGGACGGCACTATGGCTACACCTTC
CASSSTTGRHYGYTF
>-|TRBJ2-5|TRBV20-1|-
TGCAGTGCTAGTTACAGCCAAGAGACCCAGTACTTC
CSASYSQETQYF
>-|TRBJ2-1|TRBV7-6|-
TGTGCCAGCAGCTTAGCTTCAGGTGGGCTCCCAAGTCCTAATGAGCAGTTCTTC
CASSLASGGLPSPNEQFF
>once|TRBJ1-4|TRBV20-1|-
TGCAGTGCTAGTCCCGGCACCCGTGGGGAAAAACTGTTTTTT
CSASPGTRGEKLFF
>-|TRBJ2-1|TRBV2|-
TGTGCCAGCACCATCCAAGGGGGAGATGAGCAGTTCTTC
CASTIQGGDEQFF
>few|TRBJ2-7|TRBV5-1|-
TGCGCCAGCAGCTTGGATGGGCTCTACAATGAGCAGTACTTC
CASSLDGLYNEQYF
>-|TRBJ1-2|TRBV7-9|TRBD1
TGTGCCAGCCGCTTAGTCGGGCAGGGGGCCAGAAGCTATGGCTACACCTTC
CASRLVGQGARSYGYTF
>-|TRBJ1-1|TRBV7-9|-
TGTGCCAGCAGCCTAACTAATCTAGGTCTTGAAGCTTTCTTT
CASSLTNLGLEAFF
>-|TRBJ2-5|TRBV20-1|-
TGCAGTGCTATCGATGCGCGGGCAGGGGACTTCCAAGAGACCCAGTACTTC
CSAIDARAGDFQETQYF
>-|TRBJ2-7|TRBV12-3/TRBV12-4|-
TGTGCCAGCAGTCTACTACCCTGGTACGAGCAGTACTTC
CASSLLPWYEQYF
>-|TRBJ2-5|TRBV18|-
TGTGCCAGCTCAGATCCCACTCTGGGGGAGACCCAGTACTTC
CASSDPTLGETQYF